The 21 T cell receptor beta chains in this list originate from one sample, sequenced in a study of early T cells in non-severe SARS-CoV-2 infection. From the 5' RACE reads, TCRdb called clonotypes with MiXCR, one entry per CDR3 protein. The repertoire consists of nearly 45,000 distinct CDR3 sequences, with approximately 10% occurring once and the leading ten covering just over 20%. The specimen sequenced was whole blood. The receptors shown here come from an adult who was a healthcare worker with PCR-confirmed SARS-CoV-2 infection or an uninfected control (not recorded which).

Ten or more counts support this clonotype. The chain is built from TRBV4-2 and TRBJ2-1; D possibly corresponds to TRBD2 (5 bases). The CDR3 length is 14 residues. Germline V lookup: CDR1 LGHNA, CDR2 YNFKEQ. The V end lost 3 bases, the J end lost 7 bases, and 13 bases lay between the germline ends. The CDR3 DNA reads TGTGCCAGCAGCCATTCTGTCCTAGCAAATGAGCAGTTCTTC. Encoded protein: CASSHSVLANEQFF.

This clonotype showed up just a few times. V is TRBV7-9 and J is TRBJ2-3; the D is unclear. Germline V gene sequence: CDR1 SEHNR, CDR2 FQNEAQ (reference sequence). The V and J ends lost 4 bases and 9 bases respectively, with 20 bases between them. This CDR3 spans 15 amino acids. CDR3 amino acids: CASSSDRRPTATQYF. The CDR3, as DNA: TGTGCCAGCAGCTCCGATCGTAGACCAACAGCAACGCAGTATTTT.

At least ten counts were recorded for this clonotype. The rearrangement joins TRBV4-3 to TRBJ2-1, with 7 bases matching TRBD2. With 0 bases clipped from V and 5 bases from J, the junction kept 25 bases outside the gene matches. The CDR3 has 22 amino acids. The germline V gene has CDR1 LGHNA and CDR2 YSLEER. CDR3 nucleotides: TGCGCCAGCAGCCAAGACCACGACCAGAGACTCCTAGGGCGGGAGTTTCACAATGAGCAGTTCTTC. This gives the protein CASSQDHDQRLLGREFHNEQFF.

This chain joins TRBV4-2 and TRBJ2-5, with 7 bases that match TRBD1. V shed 2 bases and J 5 bases; nucleotides not matched to a gene: 5. The CDR3 is made up of 14 amino acids. Germline V lookup: CDR1 LGHNA, CDR2 YNFKEQ. The CDR3 protein is CASSQQQGSETQYF. The CDR3 region has the DNA TGTGCCAGCAGCCAACAACAGGGGTCTGAGACCCAGTACTTC.

This clonotype was seen a handful of times. This sequence joins TRBV25-1 and TRBJ1-3, with D possibly being TRBD1 (5 bases). The ends were cut back, 5 bases at V and 4 bases at J, with 12 bases in the middle. The CDR3 is made up of 14 amino acids. Looked up from germline, CDR1 is MGHDK and CDR2 is SYGVNS. Here the CDR3 reads CASSRAGVGNTIYF. For the CDR3, the DNA is TGTGCCAGCAGTCGAGCGGGGGTCGGAAACACCATATATTTT.

The J gene is TRBJ1-2, the V gene TRBV6-1; D is unclear. The germline CDR1 and CDR2 sequences are MNHNS and SASEGT. The V gene lost 3 bases and the J gene lost 8 bases, with 7 bases spanning the gap. This CDR3 spans 11 amino acids. For the CDR3, the DNA is TGTGCCAGCAGTGACCACAGCGGCTACACCTTC. As protein: CASSDHSGYTF.

This clonotype has ten or more counts. The chain links TRBV29-1 to TRBJ2-1, with 9 positions matching TRBD2. J gave up 4 bases and V 2 bases, and 3 bases lay outside the gene matches. Germline V CDR1 and CDR2: SQVTM, ANQGSEA. CDR3 size: 14 residues. CDR3 residues: CSVEPSGIYNEQFF. The CDR3 DNA is TGCAGCGTTGAACCTAGCGGGATTTACAATGAGCAGTTCTTC.

This clonotype was counted between two and nine times. This chain connects TRBV7-9 to TRBJ1-2, with 8 nucleotides matching TRBD1. Looked up from germline, CDR1 is SEHNR and CDR2 is FQNEAQ (reference sequence). The J segment lost 4 bases and the V segment lost 5 bases, leaving 9 bases of the junction unmatched. The CDR3 runs to 15 residues. CDR3 in DNA: TGTGCCAGCAGCCAGACAGGGGTGATGACCTATGGCTACACCTTC. Its protein product is CASSQTGVMTYGYTF.

This clonotype was found a few times. The V and J genes are TRBV10-3 and TRBJ2-7, with TRBD1 matching 8 bases. The CDR3 covers 14 residues. The J segment lost 7 bases and the V segment lost 8 bases, leaving 13 bases of the junction unmatched. Germline CDR1 and CDR2: ENHRY and SYGVKD. The CDR3 region has the DNA TGTGCCATCGGGCCCGGGACAGGAGGTTTGGAGCAGTACTTC. Translating gives CAIGPGTGGLEQYF.

The table lists this clonotype with many counts. The chain combines TRBV29-1 with TRBJ2-5, with 7 positions matching TRBD1. The germline V gene has CDR1 SQVTM and CDR2 ANQGSEA. The CDR3 extends over 12 amino acids. Trimming cost V 4 bases and J 5 bases; bases outside gene matches: 4. In nucleotides, the CDR3 is TGCAGCGTTGGACAGGGTCGGGAGACCCAGTACTTC. Translation gives CSVGQGRETQYF.

This clonotype was detected a few times. The chain uses TRBV28 and TRBJ2-2; D call uncertain. V was trimmed by 5 bases and J by 4 bases, leaving 11 bases between them. Germline V gives CDR1 MDHEN, CDR2 SYDVKM. This CDR3 contains 14 residues. The CDR3 here is CASSQNSGTGELFF. CDR3 in DNA: TGTGCCAGCAGTCAGAACAGTGGCACCGGGGAGCTGTTTTTT. Full variable domain (missing parts from reference TRBV28 and TRBJ2-2): DVKVTQSSRYLVKRTGEKVFLECVQDMDHENMFWYRQDPGLGLRLIYFSYDVKMKEKGDIPEGYSVSREKKERFSLILESASTNQTSMYLCASSQNSGTGELFFGEGSRLTVL.

In its sample, this clonotype was seen many times. V gene TRBV19 combines with J gene TRBJ1-1; the D gene is possibly TRBD1 (5 bases). Per germline, CDR1 LNHDA and CDR2 SQIVND (reference sequence). The CDR3 has 12 residues. Trimming took 4 bases from V and 8 from J, leaving 11 bases between them. The CDR3 nucleotides are TGTGCCAGTAGTACGGGTTGGGACGAAGCTTTCTTT. As protein: CASSTGWDEAFF.

The chain has TRBV5-6 and TRBJ2-7; 13 positions match TRBD2. CDR3 length: 18 amino acids. V trimming: 3 bases; J trimming: 5 bases; junction bases outside the gene matches: 14. Germline V gene sequence: CDR1 SGHDT, CDR2 YYEEEE. The CDR3 loop reads CASSWRNPGLAGRNEQYF. CDR3 sequence (DNA): TGTGCCAGCAGCTGGAGGAACCCGGGACTAGCGGGGCGAAACGAGCAGTACTTC.

The chain links TRBV2 to TRBJ2-4, with D possibly TRBD2 on 5 matching bases. This CDR3 is 14 amino acids long. Germline values: CDR1 SNHLY, CDR2 FYNNEI. Trimming took 8 bases from V and 0 from J, leaving 11 bases between them. Written as DNA, the CDR3 is TGTGCCAGCGGAGGAAGACTAGCCAAAAACATTCAGTACTTC. Translated: CASGGRLAKNIQYF.

This chain connects TRBV28 to TRBJ2-1; D is possibly TRBD1 or TRBD2 (5 bases each). Trimming removed 2 bases at V and 0 bases at J, with 11 bases between. Germline loops: CDR1 MDHEN, CDR2 SYDVKM. CDR3 size: 16 residues. The CDR3 loop reads CASSLTAGSSYNEQFF. CDR3 nucleotide sequence: TGTGCCAGCAGTTTAACGGCAGGGAGCTCCTACAATGAGCAGTTCTTC.

The gene calls are TRBV6-2 or TRBV6-3 and TRBJ2-1, with 7 bases that match TRBD2. With V trimmed by 7 bases and J by 7 bases, 7 bases remained unmatched. From germline, CDR1 is MNHEY and CDR2 SVGEGT. CDR3 length: 13 residues. In DNA, the CDR3 is TGTGCCAGCAACTGGGGGGGTTTGAATGAGCAGTTCTTC. It yields the protein CASNWGGLNEQFF.

This clonotype showed up many times. The DNA of the CDR3 is TGTGCCAGCAGCCAAGATCTCATCAGGCCCAAGTACTTC. It yields the protein CASSQDLIRPKYF. The chain recombines TRBV14 with TRBJ2-5; D not resolved. The CDR3 consists of 13 residues. V lost 0 bases, J lost 12 bases, and 14 bases lay in between. The germline gives CDR1 SGHDN, CDR2 FVKESK.

This clonotype was seen many times. The chain recombines TRBV6-6 with TRBJ1-1; D uncertain. Trimming stripped 0 bases from V and 11 bases from J, with 19 bases between. The germline CDR1 and CDR2 sequences are MNHNY and SVGAGI (reference sequence). The CDR3 extends over 15 amino acids. The CDR3 DNA reads TGTGCCAGCAGTTACTCGAATCCAGAACCGAAACGGGCTTTCTTT. This encodes CASSYSNPEPKRAFF.

The CDR3 sequence is CSATRTLSSYEQYF. The CDR3 nucleotides read TGCAGTGCTACCCGGACGTTAAGCTCCTACGAGCAGTACTTC. The chain carries TRBV20-1 and TRBJ2-7, with no clear D. V was pared by 4 bases and J by 0 bases, with 13 bases between. Looked up from germline, CDR1 is DFQATT and CDR2 is SNEGSKA (reference sequence). CDR3 length equals 14 residues.

The chain joins TRBV7-3 to TRBJ2-6, with D perhaps matching TRBD2 (5 bases). Trimming left V 2 bases short and J 11 bases short, with 13 bases between. The CDR3 is 14 residues long. Looked up from germline, CDR1 is SGHTA and CDR2 is FQGTGA. The CDR3 nucleotides read TGTGCCAGCAGCTTATCGGGAAGGGCAGACGTCCTGACTTTC. Translating gives CASSLSGRADVLTF.

This clonotype showed up just a few times. The J gene is TRBJ2-5, the V gene TRBV11-2; 7 positions agree with TRBD1. CDR1 is SGHAT and CDR2 is FQNNGV in the germline V gene. The V gene end was trimmed by 1 base and the J gene end by 5 bases; junction bases not matched to a gene: 10. The CDR3 has 16 amino acids. The CDR3 nucleotides are TGTGCCAGCAGCTTAGTGTGGGCAGGGGGAGTGGAGACCCAGTACTTC. Amino acids: CASSLVWAGGVETQYF.